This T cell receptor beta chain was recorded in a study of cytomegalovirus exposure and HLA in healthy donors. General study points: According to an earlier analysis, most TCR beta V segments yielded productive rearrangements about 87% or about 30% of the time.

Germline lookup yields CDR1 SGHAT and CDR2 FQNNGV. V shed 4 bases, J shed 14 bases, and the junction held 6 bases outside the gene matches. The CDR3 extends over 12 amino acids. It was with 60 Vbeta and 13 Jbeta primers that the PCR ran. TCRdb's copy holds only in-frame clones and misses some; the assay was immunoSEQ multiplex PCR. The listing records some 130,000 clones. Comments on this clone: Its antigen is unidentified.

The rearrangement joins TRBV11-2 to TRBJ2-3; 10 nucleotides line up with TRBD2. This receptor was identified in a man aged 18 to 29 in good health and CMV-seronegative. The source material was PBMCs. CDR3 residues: CASSYEREGGYF. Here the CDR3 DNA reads TGTGCCAGCAGCTACGAGCGGGAGGGTGGGTATTTT.